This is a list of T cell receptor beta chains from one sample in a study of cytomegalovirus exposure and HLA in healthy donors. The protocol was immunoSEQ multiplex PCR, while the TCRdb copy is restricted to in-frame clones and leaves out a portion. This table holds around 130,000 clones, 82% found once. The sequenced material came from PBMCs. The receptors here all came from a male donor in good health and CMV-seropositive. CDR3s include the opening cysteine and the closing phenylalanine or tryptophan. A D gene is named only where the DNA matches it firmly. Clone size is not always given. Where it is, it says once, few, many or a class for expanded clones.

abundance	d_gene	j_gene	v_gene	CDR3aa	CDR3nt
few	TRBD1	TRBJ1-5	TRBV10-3	CAISTGGDQPQHF	TGTGCCATCAGTACAGGGGGCGATCAGCCCCAGCATTTT
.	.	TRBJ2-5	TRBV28	CASSETPGGGGEAQYF	TGTGCCAGCAGCGAAACACCTGGGGGTGGAGGGGAGGCCCAGTACTTC
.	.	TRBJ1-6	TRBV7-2	CASSRQVHSPLHF	TGTGCCAGCAGCCGACAGGTCCATTCACCCCTCCACTTT
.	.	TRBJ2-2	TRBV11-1	CASSRTAGELFF	TGTGCCAGCAGCCGTACGGCCGGGGAGCTGTTTTTT
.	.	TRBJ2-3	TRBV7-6	CASTRSLGASTDTQYF	TGTGCCAGCACCCGGTCGTTGGGAGCTAGCACAGATACGCAGTATTTT
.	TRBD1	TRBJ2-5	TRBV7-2	CASSSRQGVGETQYF	TGTGCCAGCAGCTCGCGACAGGGGGTAGGGGAGACCCAGTACTTC
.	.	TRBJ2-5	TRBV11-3	CASSLAGVGETQYF	TGTGCCAGCAGCTTAGCGGGAGTCGGGGAGACCCAGTACTTC
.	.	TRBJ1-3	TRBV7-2	CASSLGPSSGNTIYF	TGTGCCAGCAGCTTGGGCCCGTCCTCTGGAAACACCATATATTTT
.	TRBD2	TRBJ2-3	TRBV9	CASSAELGGRLGDTQYF	TGTGCCAGCAGCGCCGAATTGGGCGGGAGGCTCGGTGATACGCAGTATTTT
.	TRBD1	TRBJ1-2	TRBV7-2	CASRVTGGYGYTF	TGTGCCAGCAGAGTTACAGGGGGCTATGGCTACACCTTC
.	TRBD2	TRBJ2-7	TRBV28	CASTSSGRRYEQYF	TGTGCCAGCACTTCGAGCGGGAGACGGTACGAGCAGTACTTC
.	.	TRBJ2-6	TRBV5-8	CASSLLLRSGANVLTF	TGTGCCAGCAGCTTACTACTGCGCTCTGGGGCCAACGTCCTGACTTTC
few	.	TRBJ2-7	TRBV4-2	CASSLSSYF	TGTGCCAGCAGCCTCTCCTCCTACTTC
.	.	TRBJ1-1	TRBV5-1	CASSFASGEFEAFF	TGCGCCAGCAGCTTCGCCTCCGGGGAGTTTGAAGCTTTCTTT
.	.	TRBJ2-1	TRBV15	CATSSRQGSYNEQFF	TGTGCCACCAGCAGCCGCCAGGGATCCTACAATGAGCAGTTCTTC